The TCR beta chain described here comes from a study of cytomegalovirus exposure and HLA in healthy donors. PCR primers comprised 60 Vbeta and 13 Jbeta primers. Assay: immunoSEQ multiplex PCR; the TCRdb copy retains only in-frame clones and omits some. The profile shows 150,000 to 250,000 clones, around 85% of them singletons. CDR1 and CDR2 (germline): SGHTA, FQGNSA. CDR3 length: 14 amino acids. V lost 4 bases to trimming and J lost 4 bases, with 13 bases between them. Regarding this clone: Its antigen is not known.

Study conclusions and caveats: The study had only CMV serostatus as immune exposure information. Among the CMV-associated chains, a few were confirmed in vitro as specific for CMV antigens. TCR beta sequences reportedly predicted most subjects' HLA-A and HLA-B alleles accurately. Some TCR beta chains (164 of them) were listed as cytomegalovirus-associated.

The sequenced sample consisted of PBMCs. This clonotype originated in a woman in her fifties or sixties in good health and CMV-seronegative. The genes are TRBV7-2 and TRBJ2-5; perhaps TRBD2 as D (6 bases). CDR3 region: CASSSHPGLETQYF. CDR3 sequence (DNA): TGTGCCAGCAGCTCACACCCGGGACTAGAGACCCAGTACTTC.